The next 3 T cell receptor beta chains were all read from a single sample in a study of blood T cell repertoires in COVID-19. The data were produced by immunoSEQ multiplex PCR, yet TCRdb's version contains in-frame clones alone and is incomplete. The sample shows 210,000 or so clones, roughly 90% of them seen only once. Sequencing input: peripheral blood. These receptors all stem from a man in his forties or fifties with acute or convalescent COVID-19.

The chain carries TRBV7-9 and TRBJ2-6; perhaps TRBD1 as D (5 bases). CDR1 and CDR2 (germline): SEHNR, FQNEAQ (reference sequence). The CDR3 is 15 residues long. Between the trimmed V and J ends, which lost 1 base and 4 bases, there was a span of 8 bases. The CDR3 region is CASSLEGVGANVLTF. The CDR3 DNA is TGTGCCAGCAGCTTAGAAGGGGTGGGGGCCAACGTCCTGACTTTC.

This clone was found once. V and J are TRBV10-2 and TRBJ2-7, with unresolved D. Germline V gene lookup returns CDR1 WSHSY and CDR2 SAAADI. V was trimmed by 4 bases and J by 1 base, leaving 8 bases between them. The CDR3 runs 13 residues. CDR3 sequence (DNA): TGCGCCAGCAGTGGTGTCAGTTCCTACGAGCAGTACTTC. Amino acid sequence: CASSGVSSYEQYF.

This chain links TRBV11-2 with TRBJ2-1; 7 bases map to TRBD2. From germline, CDR1 is SGHAT and CDR2 FQNNGV. This CDR3 is built from 16 residues. Trimming removed 5 bases from V and 2 bases from J; junction bases left unmatched: 9. The CDR3 DNA sequence: TGTGCCAGCAGCGCCGTCCGGGGGACTACCTACAATGAGCAGTTCTTC. Protein: CASSAVRGTTYNEQFF.